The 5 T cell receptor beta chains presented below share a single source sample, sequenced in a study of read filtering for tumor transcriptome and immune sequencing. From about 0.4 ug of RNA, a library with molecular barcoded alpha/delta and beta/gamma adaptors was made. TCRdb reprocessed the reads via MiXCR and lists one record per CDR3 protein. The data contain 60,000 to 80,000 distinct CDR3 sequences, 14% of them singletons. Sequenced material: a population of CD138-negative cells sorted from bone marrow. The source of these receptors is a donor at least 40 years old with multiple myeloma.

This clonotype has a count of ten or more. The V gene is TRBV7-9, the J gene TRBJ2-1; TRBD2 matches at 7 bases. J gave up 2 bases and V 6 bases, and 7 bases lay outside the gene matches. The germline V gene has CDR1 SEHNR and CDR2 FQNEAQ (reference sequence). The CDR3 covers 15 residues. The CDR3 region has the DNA TGTGCCAGCAGTTTTAGCGGGTTAGCCTACAATGAGCAGTTCTTC. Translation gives CASSFSGLAYNEQFF.

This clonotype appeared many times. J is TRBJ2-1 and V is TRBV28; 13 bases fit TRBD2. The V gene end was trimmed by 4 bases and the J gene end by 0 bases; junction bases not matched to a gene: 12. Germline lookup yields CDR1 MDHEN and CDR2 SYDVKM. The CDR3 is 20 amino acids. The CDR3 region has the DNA TGTGCCAGCAGTTCACGACTAGCGGGAGGACCCTCTAGCTCCTACAATGAGCAGTTCTTC. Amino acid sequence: CASSSRLAGGPSSSYNEQFF.

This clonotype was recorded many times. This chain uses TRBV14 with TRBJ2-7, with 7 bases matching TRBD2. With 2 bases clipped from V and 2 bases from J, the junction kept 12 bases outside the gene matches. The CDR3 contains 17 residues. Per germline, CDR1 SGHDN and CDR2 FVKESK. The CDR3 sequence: CASSQSTGGLDPYEQYF. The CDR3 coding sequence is TGTGCCAGCAGCCAATCAACGGGAGGCTTAGACCCCTACGAGCAGTACTTC. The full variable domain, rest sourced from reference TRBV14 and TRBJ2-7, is EAGVTQFPSHSVIEKGQTVTLRCDPISGHDNLYWYRRVMGKEIKFLLHFVKESKQDESGMPNNRFLAERTGGTYSTLKVQPAELEDSGVYFCASSQSTGGLDPYEQYFGPGTRLTVT.

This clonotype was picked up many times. CDR3 region: CASSPPRGIGQETQYF. Here the CDR3 DNA reads TGTGCCAGCAGCCCCCCTAGGGGGATAGGGCAAGAGACCCAGTACTTC. The chain employs TRBV28 and TRBJ2-5, with D perhaps TRBD1 (6 bases). Per the germline V gene, CDR1 is MDHEN and CDR2 is SYDVKM. The CDR3 has 16 residues. Trimming pared 6 bases from V and 2 bases from J, leaving 19 bases between. Full variable domain (remainder filled in from reference TRBV28 and TRBJ2-5): DVKVTQSSRYLVKRTGEKVFLECVQDMDHENMFWYRQDPGLGLRLIYFSYDVKMKEKGDIPEGYSVSREKKERFSLILESASTNQTSMYLCASSPPRGIGQETQYFGPGTRLLVL.

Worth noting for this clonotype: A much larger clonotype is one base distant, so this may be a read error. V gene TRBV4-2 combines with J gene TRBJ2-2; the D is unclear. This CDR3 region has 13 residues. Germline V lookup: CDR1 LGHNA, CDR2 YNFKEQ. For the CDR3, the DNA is TGTGCCAGGAGCCAAATAGGGACCGGGGAGCTGTTTTTT. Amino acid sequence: CARSQIGTGELFF.